This T cell receptor (beta chain) emerged from a study of blood T cell repertoires in COVID-19. Per the original methods: Amplification from reference gene primers served as the basis for estimated nucleated cell counts. Some clones are missing from TCRdb's copy, which holds only in-frame ones; the method was immunoSEQ multiplex PCR. V and J calls and clone size are copied from that table; D and trimming were computed from the DNA. The data contain 70,000 to 80,000 clones, roughly nine tenths of them singletons. This CDR3 has 13 amino acids. Germline V gene sequence: CDR1 LNHDA, CDR2 SQIVND (reference sequence). Germline trimming cut 10 bases from V and 3 bases from J; bases unmatched to any gene: 5.

J is TRBJ2-5 and V is TRBV19, with 10 positions matching TRBD2. This sequence was found in an older woman with acute or convalescent COVID-19. The sequenced sample consisted of peripheral blood. CDR3 bases: TGTGCCACTTCTGGACTAGCGGAAGAGACCCAGTACTTC. This sequence encodes CATSGLAEETQYF.